In its sample, the clone carrying this TCR beta chain was seen once. Antigen: not known. The V gene lost 0 bases and the J gene lost 8 bases, with 14 bases spanning the gap. The CDR3 is 15 amino acids. Germline lookup yields CDR1 SGHKS and CDR2 YYEKEE (reference sequence). Clones were read by immunoSEQ multiplex PCR, and TCRdb kept only the in-frame ones, dropping some. The sample has roughly 40,000 clones; around 80% are singletons. This sample was included in a study of PD-1 blockade in classical Hodgkin lymphoma. Study-wide results and caveats: Lower baseline TCR diversity marked trial partial responders and progressors. Those starting nivolumab under 1 year post-ASCT were excluded.

Time point reported: cycle 4 day 1 (C4D1), after more than 5 weeks of nivolumab. Every patient relapsed after autologous stem cell transplantation, and brentuximab vedotin exposure varied. Complete response, partial response or progressive disease were the best responses. This chain uses TRBV5-5 with TRBJ1-4; tentatively, D is TRBD1 (6 bases). Sequenced here: peripheral blood mononuclear cells (PBMCs), sampled before the fourth cycle of nivolumab. This TCR was recovered from a human donor with classical Hodgkin lymphoma. The CDR3 loop reads CASSLGVGGGEKLFF. The CDR3 nucleotides are TGTGCCAGCAGCTTGGGGGTAGGGGGAGGAGAAAAACTGTTTTTT.